What follows is one T cell receptor beta chain and its context. What it binds is not known. The data belong to a study of T-cell memory formation after mild COVID-19. At the level of the study: Among the donors, TCR clusters were largely specific to each donor. Overall study results and limits: Second-wave clones peaking on day 37 lacked confirmed SARS-CoV-2 specificity. The CD4+ clones that contracted clustered mainly within CM and EM, and the CD8+ clones concentrated in EMRA.

The germline gives CDR1 SEHNR, CDR2 FQNEAQ (reference sequence). Trimming stripped 8 bases from V and 7 bases from J, with 14 bases between. The CDR3 is 12 residues long. A 5'RACE reaction primed in the constant segment made cDNA libraries of TCR alpha and TCR beta, and these carried sample barcodes and UMIs. MiXCR, run by TCRdb on the 5' RACE reads, gives a single entry per CDR3 protein. The sample has 250,000 to 300,000 distinct CDR3 sequences, roughly 15% seen once. J is TRBJ2-5 and V is TRBV7-9; D is perhaps TRBD2 (6 bases). The sample comprised PBMCs or a T cell subset sorted from them (not recorded which). The TCR comes from a man aged 18 to 35 who had mild COVID-19 (a few samples of this study predate the infection). Cell type and time point are not known. The CDR3 nucleotides read TGTGCCAGCTTTAGCGGCCCCTGGACCCAGTACTTC. Translation: CASFSGPWTQYF.